A selection of T cell receptor beta chains follows, all from one sample in a study of shared clonotypes between healthy human individuals. TCRdb's table, derived via immunoSEQ multiplex PCR, lists solely in-frame clones and lacks some. The sample shows more than 550,000 clones, roughly 88% of them seen only once. Specimen: memory CD8+ T cells from PBMCs. The origin of the receptors is a man younger than 35 in good health. Some clones in this sample may be carry-over from other donors' samples. CDR3s include the opening cysteine and the closing phenylalanine or tryptophan. D genes are given only for firm matches. Not all rows give a size; the values are once, few, many and, for expanded clones, a class.

TRBJ1-1 | . | TRBV6-5 | TRBD1 | CASSWDSLNTEAFF | TGTGCCAGCAGTTGGGACAGCCTGAACACTGAAGCTTTCTTT
TRBJ2-1 | . | TRBV5-1 | . | CASSLGRWVSSSYNEQFF | TGCGCCAGCAGCTTGGGGCGGTGGGTTTCCAGCTCCTACAATGAGCAGTTCTTC
TRBJ2-4 | . | TRBV14 | TRBD1 | CASRRTGGWLYF | TGTGCCAGCAGACGCACAGGGGGATGGTTATACTTC
TRBJ2-3 | once | TRBV5-6 | . | CASSPPRGAMDTQYF | TGTGCCAGCAGCCCCCCAAGGGGGGCGATGGATACGCAGTATTTT
TRBJ1-1 | . | TRBV27 | . | CASSLSPGGTEAFF | TGTGCCAGCAGTTTATCCCCCGGGGGGACTGAAGCTTTCTTT
TRBJ2-1 | . | TRBV7-9 | . | CASSKISNEQFF | TGTGCCAGCAGCAAAATTTCCAATGAGCAGTTCTTC
TRBJ1-2 | . | TRBV6-5 | . | CASRGRDNYGYTF | TGTGCCAGCAGAGGAAGGGACAACTATGGCTACACCTTC
TRBJ1-1 | . | TRBV19 | . | CASSPLAGVWTEAFF | TGTGCCAGTAGTCCTCTAGCCGGGGTTTGGACTGAAGCTTTCTTT
TRBJ1-1 | . | TRBV9 | . | CASSEPGGKEAFF | TGTGCCAGCAGCGAGCCGGGGGGTAAAGAAGCTTTCTTT
TRBJ2-7 | . | TRBV28 | . | CASSGPEGTYEQYF | TGTGCCAGCAGTGGTCCGGAGGGAACCTACGAGCAGTACTTC
TRBJ2-7 | . | TRBV29-1 | . | CSVEEDTETYEQYF | TGCAGCGTTGAAGAGGACACGGAGACCTACGAGCAGTACTTC
TRBJ1-1 | . | TRBV19 | . | CASSTVATEAFF | TGTGCCAGTAGTACGGTCGCCACTGAAGCTTTCTTT
TRBJ1-2 | . | TRBV6-6 | TRBD1 | CASSKFRDRDGYTF | TGTGCCAGCAGTAAGTTCCGGGACAGGGATGGCTACACCTTC
TRBJ2-3 | . | TRBV7-6 | . | CASSSLRGATDTQYF | TGTGCCAGCAGCTCCTTGAGGGGCGCGACAGATACGCAGTATTTT
TRBJ2-7 | . | TRBV10-2 | TRBD2 | CASSFTSGTSRPEQYF | TGCGCCAGCAGCTTCACTAGCGGGACGTCCCGCCCCGAGCAGTACTTC